The present entry profiles one T cell receptor beta chain with its context. Its antigen is unknown. Per-base quality was not reported, and no clone a single base away is much larger than it. On a MiSeq, deep resolution sequencing aimed for a depth between 1 in 1 million and 1 in 200,000 T cells, with each clonotype covered about 9.9x on average. The immunoSEQ hsTCRB Kit was used to generate TCR beta libraries. As for how the authors treated the data: ImmunoSEQ Data Assistant and ImmunoSEQ Analyzer were used for data analysis, and V, D and J genes were assigned according to IMGT definitions. Clonality, which ranges from 0 to 1, was calculated as one minus the normalized Shannon entropy of productive rearrangement frequencies. Only overrepresented clonotypes making up at least 0.05% of the repertoire of each patient were included in the public clonotype analysis. About a dozen age-matched healthy donor repertoires from immuneACCESS were used as controls for clonality. Drawn from immuneACCESS, this table holds only the in-frame rearrangements with V and J called that TCRdb kept. Clones are partly lost; checked studies trace under half to an unresolved V gene and leave the rest unexplained. V and J calls plus clone size are reproduced from that table; the DNA served to infer D and trimming. This sample lists approximately 45,000 clones; about two thirds were detected once. Clones ranked in the top ten supply roughly 12% of the sample.

This entry belongs to a study of cytotoxic CD8 clonotypes in ibrutinib-treated CLL (dated by TCRdb to about 2021). In the study overall: The cohort had some eleven relapsed/refractory and more than 14 treatment-naive patients; some 17 were IGHV unmutated. Partial responses were observed in 24 patients and complete responses in 2; after a median follow-up of around 68 months, remission was maintained in around 14 patients and progression was observed in some twelve. Response samples were obtained after a median of about 13 months of treatment, with a range of about 6 to 36 months. On average, each sample yielded around 230,000 productive templates and tens of thousands of productive rearrangements. Of the 70 to 100 people in the trial, 26 had longitudinal samples available. Cryopreserved peripheral blood mononuclear cells were obtained before treatment, at response, and at either sustained remission or disease progression. Patients were still on ibrutinib when every remission and progressive disease sample was collected.

The sample's time point label, decoded: 12 to 13 months on ibrutinib. For TCR beta library preparation, roughly 2 micrograms of genomic DNA was extracted from cryopreserved PBMCs. Longitudinal blood samples from CLL patients on ibrutinib monotherapy were analyzed using high-throughput TCR beta sequencing. Patients were enrolled in a phase 2 open-label single-center ibrutinib monotherapy trial. Beyond this particular receptor, the publication reports: Baseline clonality exceeded that of age-matched healthy donors and correlated strongly with circulating CD8+ T-cell counts. Public clonotypes were rare and either contracted or stayed stable during treatment, and the rise in clonality at ibrutinib response reflected the expansion of private clonotypes. An increase in clonality was observed at ibrutinib response, with clonality remaining stable during sustained remission and falling back toward baseline at progression. Sampling times were not matched between patients in sustained remission and patients whose disease was progressing, and lymph node repertoires were not examined.

CDR1 and CDR2 are read off the germline V gene as SNHLY and FYNNEI. Including cysteine and phenylalanine, the CDR3 has 14 amino acids. Left in the record is the CDR3 DNA by itself, 42 bases read in frame from the first base. V sheds 6 bases and J sheds 0 bases, leaving 9 bases between their ends. This specimen consisted of PBMCs, obtained after 12 months of ibrutinib treatment. The sequence was collected from a human donor with chronic lymphocytic leukemia. The receptor chain draws on TRBV2 and TRBJ1-5; the D segment could be TRBD1, given 5 matching bases. This receptor has the CDR3 CASRRTNSNQPQHF. The nucleotide sequence reads TGTGCCAGCAGGAGGACAAATAGCAATCAGCCCCAGCATTTT.